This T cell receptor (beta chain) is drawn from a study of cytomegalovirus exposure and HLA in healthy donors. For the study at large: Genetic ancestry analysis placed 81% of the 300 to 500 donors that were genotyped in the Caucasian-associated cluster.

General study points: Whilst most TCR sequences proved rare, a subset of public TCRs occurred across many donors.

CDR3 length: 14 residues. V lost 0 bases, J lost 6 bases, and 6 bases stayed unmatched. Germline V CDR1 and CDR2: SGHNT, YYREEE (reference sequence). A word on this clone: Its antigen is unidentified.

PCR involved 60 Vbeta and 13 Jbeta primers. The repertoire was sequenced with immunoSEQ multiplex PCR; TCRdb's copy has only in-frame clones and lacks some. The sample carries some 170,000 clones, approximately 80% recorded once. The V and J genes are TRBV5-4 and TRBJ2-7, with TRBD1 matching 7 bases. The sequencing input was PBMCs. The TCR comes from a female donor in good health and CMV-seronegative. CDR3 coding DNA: TGTGCCAGCAGCTTGGACAGGGGATCCCCCGAGCAGTACTTC. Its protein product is CASSLDRGSPEQYF.